Each of the 15 T cell receptor beta chains below was sequenced from the same sample in a study of T cells in Graves' hyperthyroidism and ophthalmopathy. Amplification targeted TCR beta CDR3 regions from RNA transcripts. First-round RT-PCR with HTBI primers amplified the TCR CDR3 region. TCRdb independently ran MiXCR on the multiplex PCR reads; one entry per CDR3 protein. The sample shows some 510,000 distinct CDR3 sequences, around 46% of them seen only once. Input material: peripheral blood or thyroid tissue (not recorded which). The source is a woman younger than 35 with Graves' hyperthyroidism.

In its sample, this clonotype was seen a few times. The chain uses TRBV2 and TRBJ2-7, with a weak D call TRBD1 (6 bases). V was clipped by 4 bases and J by 0 bases, with 13 bases between them. This CDR3 comprises 15 residues. Germline CDR1 reads SNHLY; CDR2 reads FYNNEI. The CDR3 nucleotides read TGTGCCAGCAGTGCGCTGACAGGCTCCTCCTACGAGCAGTACTTC. Translated: CASSALTGSSYEQYF.

This clonotype was observed many times. The rearrangement uses TRBV29-1 and TRBJ1-1; 8 positions match TRBD1. This CDR3 contains 12 residues. The ends lost 7 bases at V and 4 bases at J; junction bases unmatched: 5. Germline assignment: CDR1 SQVTM and CDR2 ANQGSEA. CDR3 DNA: TGCAGCGCCGGTCAGGGGGCCACTGAAGCTTTCTTT. Encoded protein: CSAGQGATEAFF.

The DNA for the CDR3 is TGTGCCAGCAGAGGGGTAGGGGATTCAGATAGCAATCAGCCCCAGCATTTT. Translation: CASRGVGDSDSNQPQHF. The chain links TRBV25-1 to TRBJ1-5, with D possibly matching TRBD1 (5 bases). Germline V lookup: CDR1 MGHDK, CDR2 SYGVNS. The V end was cut by 6 bases, the J end by 0 bases, with 18 bases between. The CDR3 is 17 residues long.

A remark on this clonotype: A clone one base away is much larger, so this may be a read error. The chain employs TRBV10-3 and TRBJ1-2; a weak D match, TRBD1 (5 bases). Deletions cut 6 bases from V and 3 bases from J, with 14 bases between. This CDR3 comprises 14 residues. Germline V gene sequence: CDR1 ENHRY, CDR2 SYGVKD. For the CDR3, the DNA is TGTGCCATCAGAGAAGGACATGGATACTATGGCTACACCTTC. Protein product: CAIREGHGYYGYTF.

This clonotype was seen repeatedly, ten times or more. The rearrangement joins TRBV7-9 to TRBJ2-5; D is perhaps TRBD2 (5 bases). Germline-derived CDR1 and CDR2 are SEHNR and FQNEAQ (reference sequence). The CDR3 spans 15 residues. The ends were cut back, 4 bases at V and 5 bases at J, with 17 bases in the middle. CDR3 sequence (DNA): TGTGCCAGCAGCTCAACCCGCCCGGGGAAGGAGACCCAGTACTTC. Protein sequence: CASSSTRPGKETQYF. Variable domain in full (rest from reference TRBV7-9 and TRBJ2-5): DTGVSQNPRHKITKRGQNVTFRCDPISEHNRLYWYRQTLGQGPEFLTYFQNEAQLEKSRLLSDRFSAERPKGSFSTLEIQRTEQGDSAMYLCASSSTRPGKETQYFGPGTRLLVL.

This clonotype was seen a handful of times. In nucleotides, the CDR3 is TGTGCCAGCAGCCAGCAGGGGCAGTTAGGCTACACCTTC. Residues: CASSQQGQLGYTF. This chain uses TRBV3-1 with TRBJ1-2; D possibly corresponds to TRBD1 (6 bases). This CDR3 is 13 amino acids long. Germline assignment: CDR1 LGHDT and CDR2 YNNKEL (reference sequence). V lost 3 bases to trimming and J lost 8 bases, with 13 bases between them. The whole variable domain, filled in from reference TRBV3-1 and TRBJ1-2, reads DTAVSQTPKYLVTQMGNDKSIKCEQNLGHDTMYWYKQDSKKFLKIMFSYNNKELIINETVPNRFSPKSPDKAHLNLHINSLELGDSAVYFCASSQQGQLGYTFGSGTRLTVV.

This clonotype was detected many times. The V gene is TRBV10-3, the J gene TRBJ2-2, with unresolved D. The CDR3 runs to 13 residues. Trimming left V 7 bases short and J 3 bases short, with 9 bases between. Looked up from germline, CDR1 is ENHRY and CDR2 is SYGVKD. CDR3 sequence: CAITPVDTGELFF. The CDR3 coding sequence is TGTGCCATCACCCCGGTAGACACCGGGGAGCTGTTTTTT.

V and J are TRBV29-1 and TRBJ1-2, with a weak D call TRBD1 (6 bases). The CDR3 runs to 12 residues. Germline V gene sequence: CDR1 SQVTM, CDR2 ANQGSEA. Between the trimmed V and J ends, which lost 8 bases and 8 bases, there was a span of 18 bases. The CDR3 loop is CSSVQGWQGYTF. Written as DNA, the CDR3 is TGCAGCAGTGTTCAGGGGTGGCAAGGCTACACCTTC. Filled out from reference TRBV29-1 and TRBJ1-2, the complete variable domain reads SAVISQKPSRDICQRGTSLTIQCQVDSQVTMMFWYRQQPGQSLTLIATANQGSEATYESGFVIDKFPISRPNLTFSTLTVSNMSPEDSSIYLCSSVQGWQGYTFGSGTRLTVV.

This clonotype was seen at least ten times. The chain joins TRBV25-1 to TRBJ2-7; D gene ambiguous. The CDR3 has 14 residues. V lost 6 bases and J 3 bases, leaving 15 bases between the germline ends. CDR1 and CDR2 from the germline V gene are MGHDK and SYGVNS. CDR3 sequence: CASRPDGGRYEQYF. In DNA, the CDR3 is TGTGCCAGCAGACCTGATGGCGGCCGCTACGAGCAGTACTTC.

On this clonotype: A much larger clone differs from this one at a single base, so this may be a read error. The conserved phenylalanine or tryptophan is not found at the CDR3 terminus, so this likely reflects a read error. The CDR3 nucleotides read TGTGCCACCAGCAGAGACTCCCGAGGGGGCTACACCTCC. Translated, it gives CATSRDSRGGYTS. The chain combines TRBV15 with TRBJ1-2; D is uncertain. This CDR3 comprises 13 residues. Germline assignment: CDR1 LNHNV and CDR2 YYDKDF (reference sequence). V gave up 0 bases and J gave up 8 bases, with 10 bases separating them.

V usage is TRBV5-6 and J usage is TRBJ1-5; perhaps TRBD1 as D (5 bases). The CDR3 has 11 amino acids. The ends were cut back, 4 bases at V and 9 bases at J, with 8 bases in the middle. Germline-derived CDR1 and CDR2 are SGHDT and YYEEEE. CDR3 sequence reads: CASSPGGPQHF. The CDR3 DNA is TGTGCCAGCAGCCCGGGGGGGCCCCAGCATTTT.

The genes are TRBV15 and TRBJ2-7; 8 nucleotides match TRBD1. Germline V gene sequence: CDR1 LNHNV, CDR2 YYDKDF (reference sequence). This CDR3 has 15 residues. The V gene end was trimmed by 0 bases and the J gene end by 6 bases; junction bases not matched to a gene: 7. The chain's CDR3 is CATSREAIDRGEQYF. The CDR3 nucleotides read TGTGCCACCAGCAGAGAGGCTATCGACAGGGGCGAGCAGTACTTC.

This clonotype was seen only a few times. The chain links TRBV7-8 to TRBJ1-1; the D gene is possibly TRBD1 (5 bases). The V gene's germline CDR1 is SGHVS and CDR2 FQNEAQ. Deletions cut 5 bases from V and 5 bases from J, with 18 bases between. The CDR3 sequence is 15 residues long. CDR3 bases: TGTGCCAGCAGCCCCGAATGGGGGGGAAGGACTGAAGCTTTCTTT. Protein: CASSPEWGGRTEAFF.

This clonotype has ten or more counts. The J gene is TRBJ1-5, the V gene TRBV19; D is ambiguous. Germline-derived CDR1 and CDR2 are LNHDA and SQIVND (reference sequence). The V end was cut by 11 bases, the J end by 5 bases, with 10 bases between. This CDR3 region has 11 residues. CDR3 DNA: TGTGCCGGAGGGTTGGATCAGCCCCAGCATTTT. Its protein is CAGGLDQPQHF.

The J gene is TRBJ2-7, the V gene TRBV7-6, with D possibly called TRBD1 or TRBD2 (5 bases each). V shed 8 bases and J shed 5 bases, with 19 bases lying between them. The germline gives CDR1 SGHVS, CDR2 FNYEAQ. This CDR3 region has 14 residues. The CDR3 DNA is TGTGCCAGCTGCCGGGCTAGCTTGGGGGACGAGCAGTACTTC. As protein: CASCRASLGDEQYF. Based on the CDR3 plus reference TRBV7-6 and TRBJ2-7, the full variable domain is GAGVSQSPRYKVTKRGQDVALRCDPISGHVSLYWYRQALGQGPEFLTYFNYEAQQDKSGLPNDRFSAERPEGSISTLTIQRTEQRDSAMYRCASCRASLGDEQYFGPGTRLTVT.